This T cell receptor (beta chain) was identified during a study of blood T cell repertoires in COVID-19. Study background: Sources were T cells, B-cell-depleted T cells, or PBMCs; the material itself was cDNA or gDNA.

Methods used by the authors: Estimated nucleated cell counts came from reference gene primer amplification. The data were produced by immunoSEQ multiplex PCR, yet TCRdb's version contains in-frame clones alone and is incomplete. V and J calls and clone size are copied from that table; D and trimming were computed from the DNA. The data hold 150,000 or so clones, with around 90% observed a single time. Assignments of participants to cohorts depended upon their own reported clinical history. A PCR-confirmed or clinician-diagnosed COVID-19 case had contacted exposed participants within 2 weeks of entry. The ends were cut back, 1 base at V and 1 base at J, with 5 bases in the middle. The CDR3 extends over 13 amino acids. Germline-derived CDR1 and CDR2 are SGHAT and FQNNGV.

This sequence joins TRBV11-2 and TRBJ2-7; D gene ambiguous. Sequences were obtained from PBMCs or T cells enriched from blood (not recorded which). This sequence was found in a woman aged 35 to 49 who had been exposed to COVID-19. In nucleotides, the CDR3 is TGTGCCAGCAGCTTAGCCACTTCCTACGAGCAGTACTTC. Its translation is CASSLATSYEQYF.